This TCR beta chain stems from a study of CD8+CD57+ T cells in acquired aplastic anemia. Genomic DNA constituted the template upon which TCR beta VDJ and CDR3 profiling was performed. Using its own MiXCR run on the reads, TCRdb lists one record per CDR3 protein. The sample lists approximately 220,000 distinct CDR3 sequences; under 55% were seen once. This CDR3 has 13 residues. As for this clonotype: Its specificity is not known.

General study points: Comparison of patients with controls identified almost 30 shared CD8+ CDR3 sequences.

For sequencing, patients were chosen who had shown expansion of CD8+CD57+ cells by flow cytometry. This receptor was obtained from a human donor with aplastic anemia. Sequencing was carried out using sorted CD4+, CD8+, or CD8+CD57+ T cells (not recorded which) from PBMCs. This sequence joins TRBV12-1 and TRBJ1-6. TRBV12-1 is annotated as a pseudogene. DNA for the CDR3: TGCGCCAGCAGAGAGGGATTGAATTCACCCCTCCACTTT. This encodes CASREGLNSPLHF.